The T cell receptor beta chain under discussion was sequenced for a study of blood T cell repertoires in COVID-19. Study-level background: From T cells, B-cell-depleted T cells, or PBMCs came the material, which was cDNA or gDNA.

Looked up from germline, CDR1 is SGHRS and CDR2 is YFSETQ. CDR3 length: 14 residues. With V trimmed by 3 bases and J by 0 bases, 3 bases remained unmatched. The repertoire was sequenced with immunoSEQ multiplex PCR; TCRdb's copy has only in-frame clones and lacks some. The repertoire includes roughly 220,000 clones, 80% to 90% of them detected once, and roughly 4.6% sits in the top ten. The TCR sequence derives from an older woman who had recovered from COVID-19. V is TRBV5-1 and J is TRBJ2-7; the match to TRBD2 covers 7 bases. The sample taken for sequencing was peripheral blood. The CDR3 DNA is TGCGCCAGCAGCTCGGGACTACTCTCCTACGAGCAGTACTTC. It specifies CASSSGLLSYEQYF. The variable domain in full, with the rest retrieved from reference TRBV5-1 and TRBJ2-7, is KAGVTQTPRYLIKTRGQQVTLSCSPISGHRSVSWYQQTPGQGLQFLFEYFSETQRNKGNFPGRFSGRQFSNSRSEMNVSTLELGDSALYLCASSSGLLSYEQYFGPGTRLTVT.